The 2 T cell receptor beta chains reported below all come from one sample, sequenced in a study of blood T cell repertoires in COVID-19 (dated by TCRdb to the early 2020s). Libraries were made using the immunoSEQ multiplex PCR assay. What TCRdb holds here is the immuneACCESS table cut down to in-frame rearrangements. Part of the clones is not present; checked against another copy, under half of the missing clones reflect an unresolved V gene, and the others are unexplained. For this sample the table gives some 290,000 clones, of which approximately 82% were detected only once. About 4.3% of the sample rests with the top ten. The source material was peripheral blood. The origin of the receptors is a man in his sixties who had recovered from COVID-19.

The gene calls are TRBV2 and TRBJ1-4; D call uncertain. Trimming pared 2 bases from V and 3 bases from J, leaving 10 bases between. The CDR3 contains 15 residues. Germline lookup yields CDR1 SNHLY and CDR2 FYNNEI. The CDR3 DNA reads as TGTGCCAGCAGTGAAAGGCGGGCCGCTAATGAAAAACTGTTTTTT. Protein: CASSERRAANEKLFF.

The rearrangement links TRBV11-2 to TRBJ2-1; TRBD2 agrees at 9 bases. Losses at the gene ends were 5 bases for V and 1 base for J; bases not matched to a gene: 3. This CDR3 comprises 15 residues. The germline V gene has CDR1 SGHAT and CDR2 FQNNGV. In nucleotides, the CDR3 is TGTGCCAGCAGCCGGCTAGCGGGATCCTACAATGAGCAGTTCTTC. It specifies CASSRLAGSYNEQFF.